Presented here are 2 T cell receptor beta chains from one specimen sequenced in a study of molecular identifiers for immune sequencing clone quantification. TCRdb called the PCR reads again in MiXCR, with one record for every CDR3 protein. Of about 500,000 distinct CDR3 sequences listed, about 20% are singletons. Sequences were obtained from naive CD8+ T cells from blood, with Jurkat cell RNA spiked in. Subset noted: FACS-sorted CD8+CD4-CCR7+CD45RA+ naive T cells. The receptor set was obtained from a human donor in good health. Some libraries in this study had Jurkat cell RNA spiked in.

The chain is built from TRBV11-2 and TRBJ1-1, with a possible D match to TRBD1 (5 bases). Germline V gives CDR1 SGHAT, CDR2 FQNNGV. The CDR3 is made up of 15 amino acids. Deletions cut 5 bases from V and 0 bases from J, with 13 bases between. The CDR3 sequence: CASSAAIGVNTEAFF. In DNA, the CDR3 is TGTGCCAGCAGCGCAGCAATAGGGGTGAACACTGAAGCTTTCTTT.

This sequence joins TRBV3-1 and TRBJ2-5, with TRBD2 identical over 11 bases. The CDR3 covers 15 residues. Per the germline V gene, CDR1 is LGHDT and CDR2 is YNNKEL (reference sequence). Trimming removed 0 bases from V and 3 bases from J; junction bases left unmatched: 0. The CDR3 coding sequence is TGTGCCAGCAGCCAAGAACTAGCGGGGGAAGAGACCCAGTACTTC. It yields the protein CASSQELAGEETQYF.